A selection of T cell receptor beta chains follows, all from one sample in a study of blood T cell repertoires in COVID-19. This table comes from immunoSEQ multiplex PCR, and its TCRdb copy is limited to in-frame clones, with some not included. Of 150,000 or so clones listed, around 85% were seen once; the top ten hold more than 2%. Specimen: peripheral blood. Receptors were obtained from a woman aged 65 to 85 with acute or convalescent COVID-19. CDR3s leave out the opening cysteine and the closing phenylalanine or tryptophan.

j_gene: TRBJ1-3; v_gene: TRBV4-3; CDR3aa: ASSQGGRSGNTIY
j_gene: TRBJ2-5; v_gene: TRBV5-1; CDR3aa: ASSSGDQETQY
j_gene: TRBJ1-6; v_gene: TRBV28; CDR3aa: ASSGGGPDESSPLH
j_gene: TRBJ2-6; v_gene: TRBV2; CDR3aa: ASRPPGSGANVLT
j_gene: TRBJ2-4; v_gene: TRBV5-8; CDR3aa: ASSLGGLISIQY
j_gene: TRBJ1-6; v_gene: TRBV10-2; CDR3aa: ASSEGQLNSPLH
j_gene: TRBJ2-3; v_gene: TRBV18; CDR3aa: ASQPGLASTDTQY
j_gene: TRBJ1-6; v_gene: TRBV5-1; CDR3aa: ASSLRSGADSYNSPLH
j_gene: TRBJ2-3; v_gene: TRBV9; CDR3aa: ASSGDRGIVKGTQY
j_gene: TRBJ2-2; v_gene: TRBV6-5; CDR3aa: ASSRGRNTGELF
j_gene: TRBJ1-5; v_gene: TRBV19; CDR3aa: ASSIEGRGRDQPQH
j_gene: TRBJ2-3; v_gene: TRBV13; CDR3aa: ASSKKKTGGRTDTQY
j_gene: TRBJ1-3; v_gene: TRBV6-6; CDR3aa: ATIQGAGNTIY
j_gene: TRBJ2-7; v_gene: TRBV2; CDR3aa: ASRDKTWDTNSYEQY
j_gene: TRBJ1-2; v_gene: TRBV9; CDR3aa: ASSVETTRTYGYT
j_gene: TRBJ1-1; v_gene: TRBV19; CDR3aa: ASSMWDRGEAF
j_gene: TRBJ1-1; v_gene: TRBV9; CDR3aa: ASSRGGNTEAF
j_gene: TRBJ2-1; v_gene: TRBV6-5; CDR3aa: ASSPTRGARDEQF
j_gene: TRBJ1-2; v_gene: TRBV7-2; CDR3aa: ASSLVFRGYT
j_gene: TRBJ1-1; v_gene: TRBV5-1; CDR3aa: ASSLMQGTNTEAF
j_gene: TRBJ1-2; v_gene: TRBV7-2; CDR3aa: ASSGAVAPVNYGYT
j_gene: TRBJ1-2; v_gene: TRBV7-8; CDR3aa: ASSPSRAANYGYT
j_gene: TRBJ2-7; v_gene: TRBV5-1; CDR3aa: ASSFFRGSYEQY
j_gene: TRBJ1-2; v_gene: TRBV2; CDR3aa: ARRDRATVFGGYT
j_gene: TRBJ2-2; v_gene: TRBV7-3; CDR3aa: ASSLISGVGRDTGELF
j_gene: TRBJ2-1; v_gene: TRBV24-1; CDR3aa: ATSGGRNYNEQF
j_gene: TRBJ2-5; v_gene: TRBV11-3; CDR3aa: ASSVGQQETQY
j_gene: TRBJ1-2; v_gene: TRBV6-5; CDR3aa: ASSYLGGIDYGYT
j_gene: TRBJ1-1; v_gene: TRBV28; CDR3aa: ASRETGPGAF
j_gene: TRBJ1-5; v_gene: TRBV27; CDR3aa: ASSPTLGTGGNQPQH
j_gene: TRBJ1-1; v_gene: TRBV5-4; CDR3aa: ASSFYQQGRNTEAF
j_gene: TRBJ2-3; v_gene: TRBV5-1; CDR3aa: ASSLLGGVSDTQY
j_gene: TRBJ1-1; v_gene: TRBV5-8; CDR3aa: ASNPWTVMNTEAF
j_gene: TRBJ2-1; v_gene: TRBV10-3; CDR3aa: AISEESSYNEQF
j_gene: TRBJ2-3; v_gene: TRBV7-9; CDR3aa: ASSYGDTQY
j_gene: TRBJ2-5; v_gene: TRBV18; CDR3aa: ASSEIGTIQETQY
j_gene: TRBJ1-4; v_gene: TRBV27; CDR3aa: ASSPGTGGKLF
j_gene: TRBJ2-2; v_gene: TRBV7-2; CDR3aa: ASSLVSGGAGNTGELF
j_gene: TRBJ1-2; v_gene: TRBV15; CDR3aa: ATSERTGVIYGYT
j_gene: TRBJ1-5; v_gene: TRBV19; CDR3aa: ASGIGGVANQPQH
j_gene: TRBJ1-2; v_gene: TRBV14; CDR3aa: ASSRDSYGYT
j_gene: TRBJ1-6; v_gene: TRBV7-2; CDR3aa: ASSLSDRFRGSPLH
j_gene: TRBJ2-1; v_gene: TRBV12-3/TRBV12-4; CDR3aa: ASTSTGIHEQF
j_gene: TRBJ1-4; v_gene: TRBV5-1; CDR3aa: ASSFGEKSKLF
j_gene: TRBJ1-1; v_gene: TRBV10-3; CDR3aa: ATWTGGAEAF
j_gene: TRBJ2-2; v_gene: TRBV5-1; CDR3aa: ASNPDTNTGELF
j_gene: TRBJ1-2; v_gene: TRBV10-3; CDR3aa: AISERGSDYGYT
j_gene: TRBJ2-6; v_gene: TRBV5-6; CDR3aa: ASSPQGSGANVLT
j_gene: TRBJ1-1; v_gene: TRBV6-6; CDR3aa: ASSFPGTGDAEAF
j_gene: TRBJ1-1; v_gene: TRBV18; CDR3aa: ASRGHLNTEAF
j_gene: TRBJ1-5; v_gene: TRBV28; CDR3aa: ASSFGDSNQPQH
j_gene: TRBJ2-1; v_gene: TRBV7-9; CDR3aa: ASSSRDRDHEQF
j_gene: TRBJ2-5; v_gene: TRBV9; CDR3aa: ASSVVSELPTGTQY
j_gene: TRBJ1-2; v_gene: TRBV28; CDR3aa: ASSPSYRTGVNGYT
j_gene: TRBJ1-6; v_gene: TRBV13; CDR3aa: ASSSDSASPLH